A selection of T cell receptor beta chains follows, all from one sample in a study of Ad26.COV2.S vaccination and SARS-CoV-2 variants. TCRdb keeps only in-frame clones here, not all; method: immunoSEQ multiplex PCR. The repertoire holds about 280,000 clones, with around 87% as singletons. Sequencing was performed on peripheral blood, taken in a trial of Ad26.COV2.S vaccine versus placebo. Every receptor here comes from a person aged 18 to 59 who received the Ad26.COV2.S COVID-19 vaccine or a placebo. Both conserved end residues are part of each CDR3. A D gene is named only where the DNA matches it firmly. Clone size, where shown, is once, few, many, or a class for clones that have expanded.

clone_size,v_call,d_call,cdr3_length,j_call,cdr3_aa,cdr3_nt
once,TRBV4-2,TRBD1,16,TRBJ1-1,CASSLRDRGMNTEAFF,TGTGCCAGCAGCCTCCGGGACAGGGGCATGAACACTGAAGCTTTCTTT
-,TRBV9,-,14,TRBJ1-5,CASSVGLVGSPQHF,TGTGCCAGCAGCGTAGGTCTGGTGGGATCGCCCCAGCATTTT
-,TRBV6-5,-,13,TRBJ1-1,CASSYSTWEEAFF,TGTGCCAGCAGTTACTCGACTTGGGAAGAAGCTTTCTTT
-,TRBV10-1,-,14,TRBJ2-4,CASSVWLAKNIQYF,TGCGCCAGCAGTGTGTGGCTAGCCAAAAACATTCAGTACTTC
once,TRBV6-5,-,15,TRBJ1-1,CASSYAPTSATEAFF,TGTGCCAGCAGTTACGCCCCAACCAGCGCTACTGAAGCTTTCTTT
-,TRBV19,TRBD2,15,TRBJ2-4,CASTRLAGGSNIQYF,TGTGCCAGTACCCGACTAGCGGGAGGCTCCAACATTCAGTACTTC
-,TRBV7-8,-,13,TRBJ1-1,CASSRHQNTEAFF,TGTGCCAGCAGCCGACACCAGAACACTGAAGCTTTCTTT
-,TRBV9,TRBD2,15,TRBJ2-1,CASSVGGLAGDEQFF,TGTGCCAGCAGCGTAGGTGGACTAGCGGGGGATGAGCAGTTCTTC
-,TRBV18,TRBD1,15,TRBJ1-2,CASSPPTGGKDGYTF,TGTGCCAGCTCACCACCGACAGGGGGCAAGGATGGCTACACCTTC
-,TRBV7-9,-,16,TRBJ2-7,CASSLTRGESSYEQYF,TGTGCCAGCAGCTTAACCCGGGGCGAGAGCTCCTACGAGCAGTACTTC
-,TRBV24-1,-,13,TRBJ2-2,CATSDSPAGELFF,TGTGCCACCAGTGACAGCCCCGCCGGGGAGCTGTTTTTT